There are many counts of the clone carrying this T cell receptor (beta chain). Combining a sample-barcoded 5' primer with a J-beta primer mix, a second PCR ran for 7 to 11 cycles. TCRdb passed the 5' RACE reads through MiXCR, listing each CDR3 protein once. The profile shows 600,000 to 800,000 distinct CDR3 sequences, approximately 52% of them singletons. Trimming cost V 5 bases and J 1 base, with 11 bases left between them. The CDR3 totals 14 residues. Germline V gene sequence: CDR1 MNHNY, CDR2 SVGAGI (reference sequence). The data originate from a study of blood T cells in healthy people across ages.

Source material: blood. The clonotype was recovered from a woman older than 75 in good health. The chain couples TRBV6-6 to TRBJ1-1, with D uncertain. The CDR3 coding sequence is TGTGCCAGCAGTCACTACAGTCGGAACACTGAAGCTTTCTTT. Translated, it gives CASSHYSRNTEAFF.